This T cell receptor (beta chain) is from a study of cytomegalovirus exposure and HLA in healthy donors. Trimming shortened V by 4 bases and J by 4 bases, and 7 bases separated the two germline ends. Germline CDR1 reads SNHLY; CDR2 reads FYNNEI. This CDR3 has 13 residues. General observations from the study: Listed as cytomegalovirus-associated were 150 or so TCR beta chains. In vitro assays verified that a few CMV-associated chains recognized CMV antigens specifically.

PCR was performed using 60 Vbeta and 13 Jbeta primers. This table comes from immunoSEQ multiplex PCR, and its TCRdb copy is limited to in-frame clones, with some not included. Found here are fewer than 130,000 clones, over 65% of them singletons; the top ten hold 13%. Regarding this clone: As yet, its antigen is unknown.

V is TRBV2 and J is TRBJ2-2, with D possibly TRBD1 on 6 matching bases. The receptor was derived from a man aged 30 to 45 in good health and CMV-seropositive. Sequenced: PBMCs. As DNA, the CDR3 is TGTGCCAGCAGTGTGGACAGCACCGGGGAGCTGTTTTTT. The encoded protein is CASSVDSTGELFF.